This is a list of T cell receptor beta chains from one sample in a study of T cell repertoires in cytomegalovirus infection. MiXCR, applied by TCRdb to the reads, yields one record per CDR3 protein. This sample has about 160,000 distinct CDR3 sequences; about 22% occur once, and the top ten carry under 30%. Their antigens remain unidentified. The sequencing used CD8+ T cells from cultured PBMCs, collected from culture after CMV antigen stimulation. The receptors were gathered from a human donor in good health (CMV status not recorded). Some clones in this sample may be carry-over from other donors' samples. CDR3s include the opening cysteine and the closing phenylalanine or tryptophan. Fields, in order: V gene, D gene, J gene, clone size, CDR3 DNA, CDR3 protein. The D gene is left open where the match is weak. Expanded clones are given a class, and other clones once, few, many or no size at all.

V gene: TRBV27; D gene: .; J gene: TRBJ2-3; clone size: many; CDR3 DNA: TGTGCCAGCAGTTCATTTAGCGCAGATACGCAGTATTTT; CDR3 protein: CASSSFSADTQYF
V gene: TRBV5-3; D gene: TRBD1; J gene: TRBJ1-4; clone size: .; CDR3 DNA: TGTGCCAGCAGCTTTGAAGACAGGGTCGACGAAAAACTGTTTTTT; CDR3 protein: CASSFEDRVDEKLFF
V gene: TRBV7-9; D gene: TRBD1; J gene: TRBJ2-7; clone size: .; CDR3 DNA: TGTGCCAGCAGCGACCTAGACAGGGGAGGCGAGCAGTACTTC; CDR3 protein: CASSDLDRGGEQYF
V gene: TRBV7-8; D gene: .; J gene: TRBJ1-6; clone size: few; CDR3 DNA: TGTGCCAGCAGCTTAGGACTCCCGAGCTCCTATAATTCACCCCTCCACTTT; CDR3 protein: CASSLGLPSSYNSPLHF
V gene: TRBV5-1; D gene: .; J gene: TRBJ2-5; clone size: .; CDR3 DNA: TGCGCCAGCAGCTTGCGTCCCAGGGAAAACAAAGAGACCCAGTACTTC; CDR3 protein: CASSLRPRENKETQYF
V gene: TRBV7-9; D gene: TRBD1; J gene: TRBJ2-7; clone size: few; CDR3 DNA: TGTGCCAGCAGTTCGGACAGGGCCTCCTACGAGCAGTACTTC; CDR3 protein: CASSSDRASYEQYF
V gene: TRBV3-1; D gene: .; J gene: TRBJ1-5; clone size: .; CDR3 DNA: TGTGCCAGCAGCCAAACAGGATTGCGCAATCAGCCCCAGCATTTT; CDR3 protein: CASSQTGLRNQPQHF
V gene: TRBV28; D gene: TRBD1; J gene: TRBJ1-2; clone size: .; CDR3 DNA: TGTGCCAGCAGTTTAAGGGACAGGGTTTTCTATGGCTACACCTTC; CDR3 protein: CASSLRDRVFYGYTF
V gene: TRBV6-2/TRBV6-3; D gene: .; J gene: TRBJ1-5; clone size: .; CDR3 DNA: TGTGCCAGCAGTTACTCGGGGGGAAGCAATCAGCCCCAGCATTTT; CDR3 protein: CASSYSGGSNQPQHF
V gene: TRBV5-5; D gene: .; J gene: TRBJ1-2; clone size: few; CDR3 DNA: TGTGCCAGCAGCTTGGGGGATGCCTATGGCTACACCTTC; CDR3 protein: CASSLGDAYGYTF
V gene: TRBV6-2/TRBV6-3; D gene: .; J gene: TRBJ1-1; clone size: .; CDR3 DNA: TGTGCCAGCAGTTACGACAGGTACACTGAAGCTTTCTTT; CDR3 protein: CASSYDRYTEAFF
V gene: TRBV6-5; D gene: .; J gene: TRBJ1-1; clone size: few; CDR3 DNA: TGTGCCAGCAGTTTCCAGGGATGGGGTACTGAAGCTTTCTTT; CDR3 protein: CASSFQGWGTEAFF
V gene: TRBV19; D gene: TRBD1; J gene: TRBJ2-1; clone size: few; CDR3 DNA: TGTGCCAGTAGTCCAACGGGACAGTACAATGAGCAGTTCTTC; CDR3 protein: CASSPTGQYNEQFF
V gene: TRBV20-1; D gene: TRBD2; J gene: TRBJ2-7; clone size: .; CDR3 DNA: TGCAGTGCTAGTCCCCGGGGGGGCCATTACGAGCAGTACTTC; CDR3 protein: CSASPRGGHYEQYF
V gene: TRBV7-4; D gene: .; J gene: TRBJ1-4; clone size: .; CDR3 DNA: TGTGCCGGATTCAGGGTCGGTACGGAAAAACTGTTTTTT; CDR3 protein: CAGFRVGTEKLFF
V gene: TRBV6-5; D gene: TRBD2; J gene: TRBJ2-5; clone size: .; CDR3 DNA: TGTGCCAGCAGTTACTCTAGGCTGACTAGCGAACTCCAAGAGACCCAGTACTTC; CDR3 protein: CASSYSRLTSELQETQYF
V gene: TRBV6-1; D gene: .; J gene: TRBJ2-7; clone size: .; CDR3 DNA: TGTGCCAGCACCCGAGGCAGGGGCGCGTCTTACGAGCAGTACTTC; CDR3 protein: CASTRGRGASYEQYF
V gene: TRBV7-6; D gene: .; J gene: TRBJ1-2; clone size: few; CDR3 DNA: TGTGCCAGCAGCTTAGGACCCCGGGATGGCTACACCTTC; CDR3 protein: CASSLGPRDGYTF
V gene: TRBV4-3; D gene: TRBD1; J gene: TRBJ2-7; clone size: .; CDR3 DNA: TGCGCCAGCAGCCCCGACGGGACAGGGGGCCCCTACGAGCAGTACTTC; CDR3 protein: CASSPDGTGGPYEQYF
V gene: TRBV7-2; D gene: .; J gene: TRBJ1-1; clone size: few; CDR3 DNA: TGTGCCAGCAGCCTAGGGGGAGGAAGACTTAACACTGAAGCTTTCTTT; CDR3 protein: CASSLGGGRLNTEAFF
V gene: TRBV6-5; D gene: TRBD2; J gene: TRBJ2-1; clone size: .; CDR3 DNA: TGTGCCAGCAGTTACGGAGCTAGCGGGGGTCCTAAGGGACAGTTCTTC; CDR3 protein: CASSYGASGGPKGQFF
V gene: TRBV12-3/TRBV12-4; D gene: .; J gene: TRBJ2-3; clone size: few; CDR3 DNA: TGTGCCAGCACAACCTCGGTGGGCACAGATACGCAGTATTTT; CDR3 protein: CASTTSVGTDTQYF
V gene: TRBV7-9; D gene: .; J gene: TRBJ2-1; clone size: few; CDR3 DNA: TGTGCCAGCAGTTCTACTGTTGAGCCGACCTCCTACAATGAGCAGTTCTTC; CDR3 protein: CASSSTVEPTSYNEQFF
V gene: TRBV6-1; D gene: TRBD1; J gene: TRBJ2-6; clone size: .; CDR3 DNA: TGTGCCAGCAGTGTCGGGACAGGGTTCGGGGCCAACGTCCTGACTTTC; CDR3 protein: CASSVGTGFGANVLTF
V gene: TRBV12-3/TRBV12-4; D gene: .; J gene: TRBJ2-1; clone size: .; CDR3 DNA: TGTGCCAGCAGTTTATTTAGTCAGGGGAACAATGAGCAGTTCTTC; CDR3 protein: CASSLFSQGNNEQFF
V gene: TRBV28; D gene: TRBD2; J gene: TRBJ2-7; clone size: few; CDR3 DNA: TGTGCCAGCAGTTCTACTAGCGACGCCTACGAGCAGTACTTC; CDR3 protein: CASSSTSDAYEQYF
V gene: TRBV7-9; D gene: TRBD1; J gene: TRBJ2-1; clone size: .; CDR3 DNA: TGTGCCAGCAGCGATTGGGACAGGGGGCGAGAGCAGTTCTTC; CDR3 protein: CASSDWDRGREQFF
V gene: TRBV2; D gene: .; J gene: TRBJ1-1; clone size: few; CDR3 DNA: TGTGCCAGCAGTGAAGCTACGGCAGCGAACACTGAAGCTTTCTTT; CDR3 protein: CASSEATAANTEAFF
V gene: TRBV7-2; D gene: .; J gene: TRBJ1-1; clone size: many; CDR3 DNA: TGTGCCAGCAGCTTAGCCCGGCCAGGGCTCACTGAAGCTTTCTTT; CDR3 protein: CASSLARPGLTEAFF
V gene: TRBV6-1; D gene: .; J gene: TRBJ2-6; clone size: .; CDR3 DNA: TGTGCCAGCAGTCTGGGCGTATCGACTGAGGCCAACGTCCTGACTTTC; CDR3 protein: CASSLGVSTEANVLTF
V gene: TRBV7-2; D gene: .; J gene: TRBJ2-1; clone size: many; CDR3 DNA: TGTGCCAGCAGCTTCTTGACATTCGATGAGCAGTTCTTC; CDR3 protein: CASSFLTFDEQFF
V gene: TRBV7-2; D gene: .; J gene: TRBJ2-1; clone size: many; CDR3 DNA: TGTGCCAGCAGCTCCAGGGTAAATGAGCAGTTCTTC; CDR3 protein: CASSSRVNEQFF
V gene: TRBV6-2/TRBV6-3; D gene: .; J gene: TRBJ1-1; clone size: .; CDR3 DNA: TGTGCCAGCAGTCCACAGGAGTACACTGAAGCTTTCTTT; CDR3 protein: CASSPQEYTEAFF
V gene: TRBV7-8; D gene: TRBD1; J gene: TRBJ2-1; clone size: .; CDR3 DNA: TGTGCCAGCAGCTCGGACAGGGGAGACTATGAGCAGTTCTTC; CDR3 protein: CASSSDRGDYEQFF
V gene: TRBV7-6; D gene: TRBD2; J gene: TRBJ2-5; clone size: .; CDR3 DNA: TGTGCCAGCAGCTTGGGCGGGGGGTCCCAGTACTTC; CDR3 protein: CASSLGGGSQYF
V gene: TRBV7-2; D gene: TRBD2; J gene: TRBJ2-3; clone size: few; CDR3 DNA: TGTGCCAGCAGCTTACGGCGGGGGAATACAGATACGCAGTATTTT; CDR3 protein: CASSLRRGNTDTQYF
V gene: TRBV7-6; D gene: .; J gene: TRBJ2-2; clone size: few; CDR3 DNA: TGTGCCAGCAGCCTTCCGGGACAGAACACCGGGGAGCTGTTTTTT; CDR3 protein: CASSLPGQNTGELFF
V gene: TRBV7-2; D gene: TRBD2; J gene: TRBJ2-7; clone size: few; CDR3 DNA: TGTGCCAGCACGCCGGGACTAGGAACCCTGGAGTACTTC; CDR3 protein: CASTPGLGTLEYF
V gene: TRBV4-3; D gene: .; J gene: TRBJ2-1; clone size: few; CDR3 DNA: TGCGCCAGCAGCCAAGACCGGTGGGCCTTCAATGAGCAGTTCTTC; CDR3 protein: CASSQDRWAFNEQFF
V gene: TRBV7-9; D gene: TRBD2; J gene: TRBJ2-5; clone size: few; CDR3 DNA: TGTGCCAGCAGCTCTAGCGGGACGCCGCTTAAGACCCAGTACTTC; CDR3 protein: CASSSSGTPLKTQYF
V gene: TRBV7-2; D gene: .; J gene: TRBJ1-2; clone size: few; CDR3 DNA: TGTGCCAGCAGCCCCGGGCCCTTAGGGGATGGCTACACCTTC; CDR3 protein: CASSPGPLGDGYTF
V gene: TRBV20-1; D gene: .; J gene: TRBJ1-6; clone size: few; CDR3 DNA: TGCAGTTTAATCCCCAGGCGGAGCTCCTATAATTCACCCCTCCACTTT; CDR3 protein: CSLIPRRSSYNSPLHF
V gene: TRBV11-2; D gene: .; J gene: TRBJ1-1; clone size: .; CDR3 DNA: TGTGCCAGCAGCCTTAGAGGTTGGGCAGGGAACACTGAAGCTTTCTTT; CDR3 protein: CASSLRGWAGNTEAFF
V gene: TRBV7-2; D gene: .; J gene: TRBJ1-1; clone size: many; CDR3 DNA: TGTGCCAGCAGCTTAAACAGTTTGAACACTGAAGCTTTCTTT; CDR3 protein: CASSLNSLNTEAFF
V gene: TRBV7-8; D gene: .; J gene: TRBJ1-6; clone size: .; CDR3 DNA: TGTGCCAGCAGCTTAGAGAGCGGGTCACCCCTCCACTTT; CDR3 protein: CASSLESGSPLHF
V gene: TRBV10-3; D gene: .; J gene: TRBJ2-1; clone size: .; CDR3 DNA: TGTGCCATCAGTGAGGTGTGGGGGAACGACAATGAGCAGTTCTTC; CDR3 protein: CAISEVWGNDNEQFF
V gene: TRBV7-6; D gene: TRBD1; J gene: TRBJ2-7; clone size: .; CDR3 DNA: TGTGCCAGCAGCTACGGGCAGGGGGCGGTCTACGAGCAGTACTTC; CDR3 protein: CASSYGQGAVYEQYF
V gene: TRBV7-9; D gene: .; J gene: TRBJ1-1; clone size: .; CDR3 DNA: TGTGCCAGCAGCCCTTGCCAAGGATGGTCCACTGAAGCTTTCTTT; CDR3 protein: CASSPCQGWSTEAFF
V gene: TRBV7-2; D gene: .; J gene: TRBJ1-2; clone size: .; CDR3 DNA: TGTGCCAGCGCCGATTCTGATGGCTACACCTTC; CDR3 protein: CASADSDGYTF
V gene: TRBV12-3/TRBV12-4; D gene: TRBD2; J gene: TRBJ2-2; clone size: .; CDR3 DNA: TGTGCCAGCAGTCCGCGGGGGGGCCGTAACACCGGGGAGCTGTTTTTT; CDR3 protein: CASSPRGGRNTGELFF
V gene: TRBV6-5; D gene: .; J gene: TRBJ2-7; clone size: few; CDR3 DNA: TGTGCCAGCAGTTACGGGACTCCCTCCCCCTACGAGCAGTACTTC; CDR3 protein: CASSYGTPSPYEQYF
V gene: TRBV10-3; D gene: .; J gene: TRBJ2-5; clone size: medium-sized; CDR3 DNA: TGTGCCATCAGTGAGGAACAAACCCAAGAGACCCAGTACTTC; CDR3 protein: CAISEEQTQETQYF
V gene: TRBV7-9; D gene: .; J gene: TRBJ2-7; clone size: .; CDR3 DNA: TGTGCCAGCAGCCCCCCCGGGGGCGTTCAATCTTACGAGCAGTACTTC; CDR3 protein: CASSPPGGVQSYEQYF
V gene: TRBV2; D gene: TRBD2; J gene: TRBJ2-3; clone size: many; CDR3 DNA: TGTGCCAGCAGTGAGTGGACTAGCGGCCCAGATACGCAGTATTTT; CDR3 protein: CASSEWTSGPDTQYF
V gene: TRBV7-9; D gene: TRBD1; J gene: TRBJ1-2; clone size: few; CDR3 DNA: TGTGCCAGCAGCCCCTACGTCGGACAGGGCGGCTATGGCTACACCTTC; CDR3 protein: CASSPYVGQGGYGYTF
V gene: TRBV6-1; D gene: .; J gene: TRBJ2-7; clone size: few; CDR3 DNA: TGTGCCAGCAGTGCAAAGGGGAGGAGGGACGAGCAGTACTTC; CDR3 protein: CASSAKGRRDEQYF
V gene: TRBV11-2; D gene: .; J gene: TRBJ2-7; clone size: few; CDR3 DNA: TGTGCCAGCAGCTTAAGGGGACGGCCCTACGAGCAGTACTTC; CDR3 protein: CASSLRGRPYEQYF
V gene: TRBV20-1; D gene: .; J gene: TRBJ2-2; clone size: .; CDR3 DNA: TGCAGTGCTAGAGGCCCCAGGGATGGCACCGGGGAGCTGTTTTTT; CDR3 protein: CSARGPRDGTGELFF
V gene: TRBV5-4; D gene: .; J gene: TRBJ1-1; clone size: .; CDR3 DNA: TGTGCCAGCAGCTTTCACAGTTGGGGGCGAGGCACTGAAGCTTTCTTT; CDR3 protein: CASSFHSWGRGTEAFF
V gene: TRBV20-1; D gene: .; J gene: TRBJ1-1; clone size: once; CDR3 DNA: TGCAGTGCTAAATCCGGGGGGCTGAACACTGAAGCTTTCTTT; CDR3 protein: CSAKSGGLNTEAFF